These T cell receptor beta chains were read from a single sample in a study of T cells in Graves' hyperthyroidism and ophthalmopathy. TCRdb re-derived calls from the multiplex PCR reads in MiXCR, one entry per CDR3 protein. The repertoire holds roughly 400,000 distinct CDR3 sequences, with 11% to 15% as singletons. Sequencing was carried out using blood. The receptor source for this set is a man aged 45 to 65 with Graves' ophthalmopathy. Each CDR3 is given with its conserved first and last residue. The D gene is left open where the match is weak. Where a row states a size, it is once, few, many or the class of an expanded clone; other rows omit it.

abundance,d_gene,v_gene,j_gene,CDR3aa,CDR3nt
many,TRBD2,TRBV15,TRBJ2-5,CATSEKREGQETQYF,TGTGCCACCAGCGAAAAGCGGGAGGGACAAGAGACCCAGTACTTC
many,.,TRBV2,TRBJ2-7,CASSLSGGASSYEQYF,TGTGCCAGCAGCCTCTCCGGCGGGGCAAGCTCCTACGAGCAGTACTTC
few,.,TRBV7-9,TRBJ2-6,CASSLPRQGVRYGANVLTF,TGTGCCAGCAGTCTCCCTCGGCAGGGAGTAAGGTATGGGGCCAACGTCCTGACTTTC
few,.,TRBV29-1,TRBJ1-2,CSAVWDYGYTF,TGCAGCGCCGTCTGGGACTATGGCTACACCTTC
many,TRBD1,TRBV11-2,TRBJ2-2,CASSLDGTGGTGELFF,TGTGCCAGCAGCTTAGATGGCACAGGGGGTACCGGGGAGCTGTTTTTT
many,.,TRBV10-3,TRBJ1-1,CAISDPGIPNTEAFF,TGTGCCATCAGTGATCCAGGAATACCGAACACTGAAGCTTTCTTT
many,TRBD1,TRBV30,TRBJ2-1,CAWKGTGPIDEQFF,TGTGCCTGGAAGGGGACAGGGCCTATAGATGAGCAGTTCTTC
.,TRBD2,TRBV4-1,TRBJ2-7,CASSQFSGRPSYEQYF,TGCGCCAGCAGCCAGTTTAGCGGGAGGCCCTCCTACGAGCAGTACTTC
many,.,TRBV3-1,TRBJ1-3,CASSQNSGNTIYF,TGTGCCAGCAGCCAGAACTCTGGAAACACCATATATTTT
many,.,TRBV5-6,TRBJ2-3,CASSWGGTSDTQYF,TGTGCCAGCAGCTGGGGCGGGACATCAGATACGCAGTATTTT
.,.,TRBV28,TRBJ2-7,CASSPHPEQSYEQYF,TGTGCCAGCAGTCCTCACCCGGAACAGAGCTACGAGCAGTACTTC
many,TRBD2,TRBV20-1,TRBJ2-3,CSARGSSSGSTDTQYF,TGCAGTGCTAGGGGATCGTCTAGCGGGAGCACAGATACGCAGTATTTT
.,TRBD2,TRBV5-1,TRBJ2-5,CASSLAAGLAGGPQTQYF,TGCGCCAGCAGCTTGGCCGCAGGACTAGCGGGAGGGCCACAGACCCAGTACTTC
many,.,TRBV7-9,TRBJ2-5,CASSPVVVEETQYF,TGTGCCAGCAGCCCTGTGGTGGTGGAAGAGACCCAGTACTTC
few,TRBD1,TRBV7-2,TRBJ1-5,CASSQDRGLFQPQHF,TGTGCCAGCAGCCAAGACAGGGGGCTCTTTCAGCCCCAGCATTTT
many,.,TRBV18,TRBJ2-5,CASSPRSETQYF,TGTGCCAGCTCACCACGGTCAGAGACCCAGTACTTC
few,TRBD2,TRBV12-3/TRBV12-4,TRBJ2-5,CANSNSGREETQYF,TGTGCCAACTCCAATAGCGGGAGGGAAGAGACCCAGTACTTC
many,TRBD2,TRBV12-3/TRBV12-4,TRBJ2-3,CASSFGDYDTDTQYF,TGTGCCAGCAGTTTCGGGGACTACGACACAGATACGCAGTATTTT
few,.,TRBV24-1,TRBJ2-3,CATSEAGGYTDTQYF,TGTGCCACCAGTGAAGCCGGGGGATACACAGATACGCAGTATTTT
few,.,TRBV6-1,TRBJ1-2,CASSGDSYYGYTF,TGTGCCAGCAGTGGAGACAGCTACTATGGCTACACCTTC
.,.,TRBV12-3/TRBV12-4,TRBJ2-1,CASSLFAGQGDEQFF,TGTGCCAGCAGTCTCTTCGCGGGGCAGGGCGATGAGCAGTTCTTC
many,TRBD1,TRBV7-2,TRBJ2-3,CASSYGTAYLDTQYF,TGTGCCAGCAGCTACGGGACAGCGTATTTGGATACGCAGTATTTT
.,.,TRBV19,TRBJ1-4,CASSIWTGATNEKLFF,TGTGCCAGTAGTATTTGGACGGGGGCAACTAATGAAAAACTGTTTTTT
.,TRBD2,TRBV27,TRBJ2-1,CASSLGTSGSWEQFF,TGTGCCAGCAGTCTGGGGACTAGCGGGAGTTGGGAGCAGTTCTTC
many,TRBD2,TRBV12-3/TRBV12-4,TRBJ2-7,CASSSRTSGEVQQYF,TGTGCCAGCAGTTCCCGGACTAGCGGGGAGGTTCAGCAGTACTTC
many,TRBD1,TRBV2,TRBJ2-3,CASRPDRGTDTQYF,TGTGCCAGCCGCCCGGACAGGGGCACAGATACGCAGTATTTT
.,TRBD2,TRBV20-1,TRBJ2-7,CAERDEFTYEQYF,TGCGCCGAGCGGGACGAATTTACCTACGAGCAGTACTTC
.,.,TRBV10-3,TRBJ1-2,CAISDWAGDTYGYTF,TGTGCCATCAGTGATTGGGCAGGGGATACCTATGGCTACACCTTC
few,.,TRBV20-1,TRBJ2-7,CSAGVPRGGDYEQYF,TGCAGTGCCGGAGTCCCCAGGGGGGGGGACTACGAGCAGTACTTC
.,.,TRBV5-4,TRBJ2-7,CASSFGGARTYEQYF,TGTGCCAGCAGCTTTGGTGGGGCGAGGACCTACGAGCAGTACTTC
few,.,TRBV6-5,TRBJ1-1,CASSYSIPKTGGYRNLNTEAFF,TGTGCCAGCAGTTACTCGATTCCCAAAACGGGGGGTTACAGGAACCTAAACACTGAAGCTTTCTTT
.,.,TRBV6-1,TRBJ2-5,CASSEGAAETQYF,TGTGCCAGCAGTGAAGGGGCGGCAGAGACCCAGTACTTC
many,TRBD2,TRBV2,TRBJ2-4,CASTELAGVRVAKNIQYF,TGTGCCAGCACCGAACTAGCGGGAGTTCGGGTGGCCAAAAACATTCAGTACTTC
many,TRBD1,TRBV20-1,TRBJ1-6,CSASLQGALRLTPLHF,TGCAGTGCTAGTCTTCAGGGGGCTTTGCGCTTAACACCCCTCCACTTT
few,TRBD2,TRBV7-3,TRBJ2-5,CASSLKGPGTRQETQYF,TGTGCCAGCAGCTTAAAGGGCCCCGGGACTAGACAAGAGACCCAGTACTTC
many,TRBD2,TRBV3-1,TRBJ2-7,CASSQGLAGGYEQYF,TGTGCCAGCAGCCAAGGTCTAGCGGGGGGCTACGAGCAGTACTTC
.,.,TRBV18,TRBJ2-1,CASSSEKAGNEQFF,TGTGCCAGCTCATCAGAGAAGGCCGGCAATGAGCAGTTCTTC
many,.,TRBV6-1,TRBJ2-7,CASSEGLTGRPLSYEQYF,TGTGCCAGCAGTGAAGGGTTAACAGGGCGTCCGTTATCCTACGAGCAGTACTTC
.,TRBD2,TRBV27,TRBJ2-7,CASRRSGSYYEQYF,TGTGCCAGCAGACGTAGCGGGAGTTATTACGAGCAGTACTTC
.,.,TRBV15,TRBJ1-6,CATSIKGANSPLHF,TGTGCCACCAGCATTAAGGGTGCTAATTCACCCCTCCACTTT
.,TRBD2,TRBV19,TRBJ2-7,CASSSTSVSYEQYF,TGTGCCAGTAGTAGTACTAGCGTCTCCTACGAGCAGTACTTC
many,.,TRBV2,TRBJ2-2,CASRMGSTNTGELFF,TGTGCCAGCAGGATGGGTTCGACGAACACCGGGGAGCTGTTTTTT
few,.,TRBV6-5,TRBJ2-2,CASSYSQSGELFF,TGTGCCAGCAGTTACTCCCAATCCGGGGAGCTGTTTTTT
.,.,TRBV7-9,TRBJ2-6,CASSSTWSGANVLTF,TGTGCCAGCAGCTCGACTTGGTCTGGGGCCAACGTCCTGACTTTC
few,.,TRBV20-1,TRBJ1-5,CSASMTEYSNQPQHF,TGCAGTGCTAGTATGACAGAGTATAGCAATCAGCCCCAGCATTTT
few,.,TRBV20-1,TRBJ2-6,CSARSPSGANVLTF,TGCAGTGCTAGGTCCCCCTCTGGGGCCAACGTCCTGACTTTC
many,.,TRBV7-2,TRBJ2-3,CASSLRGAGTDTQYF,TGTGCCAGCAGCTTAAGGGGGGCCGGCACAGATACGCAGTATTTT
.,.,TRBV5-8,TRBJ1-4,CASSPLRAAGGEKLFF,TGTGCCAGCAGCCCTCTTAGAGCTGCCGGGGGTGAAAAACTGTTTTTT
.,.,TRBV7-9,TRBJ2-3,CASKREDTQYF,TGTGCCAGCAAGCGAGAAGATACGCAGTATTTT
.,.,TRBV19,TRBJ1-4,CASSMQGFQGEKLFF,TGTGCCAGTAGTATGCAGGGATTCCAGGGTGAAAAACTGTTTTTT
many,.,TRBV30,TRBJ1-5,CAWSRADQPQHF,TGTGCCTGGAGCAGGGCAGATCAGCCCCAGCATTTT